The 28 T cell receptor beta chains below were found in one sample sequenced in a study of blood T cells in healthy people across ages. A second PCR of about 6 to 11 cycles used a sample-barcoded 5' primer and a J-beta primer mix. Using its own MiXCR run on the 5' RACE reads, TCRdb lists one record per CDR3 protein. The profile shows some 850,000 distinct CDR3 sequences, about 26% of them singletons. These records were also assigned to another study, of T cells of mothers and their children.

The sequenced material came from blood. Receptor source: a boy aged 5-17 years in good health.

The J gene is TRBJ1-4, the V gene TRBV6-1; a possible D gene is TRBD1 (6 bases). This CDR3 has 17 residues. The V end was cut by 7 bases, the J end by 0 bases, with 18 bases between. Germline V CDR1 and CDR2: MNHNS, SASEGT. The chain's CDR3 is CASNQFRGTSTNEKLFF. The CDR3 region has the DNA TGTGCCAGCAACCAATTCAGGGGAACCTCAACTAATGAAAAACTGTTTTTT.

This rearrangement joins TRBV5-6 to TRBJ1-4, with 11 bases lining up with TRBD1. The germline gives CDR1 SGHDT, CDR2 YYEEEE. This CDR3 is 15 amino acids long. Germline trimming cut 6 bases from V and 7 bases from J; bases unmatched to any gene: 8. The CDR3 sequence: CASTSWDRGAEKLFF. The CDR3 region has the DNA TGTGCCAGCACCTCCTGGGACAGGGGGGCTGAAAAACTGTTTTTT.

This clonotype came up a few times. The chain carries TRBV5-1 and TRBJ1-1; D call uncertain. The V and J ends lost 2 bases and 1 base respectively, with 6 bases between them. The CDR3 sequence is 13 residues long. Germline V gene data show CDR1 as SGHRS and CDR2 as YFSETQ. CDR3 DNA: TGCGCCAGCAGCTTTCAGGAGAACACTGAAGCTTTCTTT. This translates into CASSFQENTEAFF.

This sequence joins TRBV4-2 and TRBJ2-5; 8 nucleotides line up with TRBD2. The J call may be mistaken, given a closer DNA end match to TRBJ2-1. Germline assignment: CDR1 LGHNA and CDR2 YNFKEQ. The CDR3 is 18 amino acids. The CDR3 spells CASSQASGLAAVSNEQFF. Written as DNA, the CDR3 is TGTGCCAGCAGCCAAGCCTCAGGACTAGCAGCGGTAAGCAATGAGCAGTTCTTC.

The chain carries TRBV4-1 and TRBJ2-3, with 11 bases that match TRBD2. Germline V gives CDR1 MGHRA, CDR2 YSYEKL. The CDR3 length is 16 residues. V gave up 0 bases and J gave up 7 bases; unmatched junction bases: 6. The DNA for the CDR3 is TGCGCCAGCAGCCAAGAGAAGCTAGCGGGGGGTAATACGCAGTATTTT. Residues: CASSQEKLAGGNTQYF.

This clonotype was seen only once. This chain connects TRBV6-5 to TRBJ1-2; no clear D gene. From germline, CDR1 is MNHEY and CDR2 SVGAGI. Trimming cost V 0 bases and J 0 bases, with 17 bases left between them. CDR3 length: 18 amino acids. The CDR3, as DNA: TGTGCCAGCAGTTACTCCCAGGACTTTAAGAGTTCTAACTATGGCTACACCTTC. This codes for CASSYSQDFKSSNYGYTF.

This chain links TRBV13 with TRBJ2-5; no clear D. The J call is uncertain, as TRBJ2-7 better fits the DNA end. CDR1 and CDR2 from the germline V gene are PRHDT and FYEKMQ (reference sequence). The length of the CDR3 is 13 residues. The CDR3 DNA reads TGTGCCAGCAGCTCTCCGGAACGCTACGAGCAGTACTTC. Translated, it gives CASSSPERYEQYF.

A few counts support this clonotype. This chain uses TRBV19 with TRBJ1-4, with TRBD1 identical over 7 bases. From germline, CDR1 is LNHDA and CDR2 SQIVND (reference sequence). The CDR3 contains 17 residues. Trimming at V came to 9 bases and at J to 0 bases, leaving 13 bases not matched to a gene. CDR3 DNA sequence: TGTGCCAGCCACCCCGACAGGGCACCTGCAACTAATGAAAAACTGTTTTTT. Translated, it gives CASHPDRAPATNEKLFF. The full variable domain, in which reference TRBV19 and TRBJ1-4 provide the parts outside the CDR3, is DGGITQSPKYLFRKEGQNVTLSCEQNLNHDAMYWYRQDPGQGLRLIYYSQIVNDFQKGDIAEGYSVSREKKESFPLTVTSAQKNPTAFYLCASHPDRAPATNEKLFFGSGTQLSVL.

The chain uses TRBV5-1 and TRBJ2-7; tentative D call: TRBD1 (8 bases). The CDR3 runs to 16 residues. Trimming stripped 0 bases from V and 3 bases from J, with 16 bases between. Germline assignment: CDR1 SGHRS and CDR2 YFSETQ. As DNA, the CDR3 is TGCGCCAGCAGCTTGGCCACAGGGGGGGCAGGCTACGAGCAGTACTTC. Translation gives CASSLATGGAGYEQYF.

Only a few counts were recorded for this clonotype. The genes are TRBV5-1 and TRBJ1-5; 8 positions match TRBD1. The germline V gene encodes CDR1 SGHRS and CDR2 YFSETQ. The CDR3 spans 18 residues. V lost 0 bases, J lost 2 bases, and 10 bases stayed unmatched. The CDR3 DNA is TGCGCCAGCAGCTTGGAACCTACGACAGGGGCTGGCAATCAGCCCCAGCATTTT. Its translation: CASSLEPTTGAGNQPQHF.

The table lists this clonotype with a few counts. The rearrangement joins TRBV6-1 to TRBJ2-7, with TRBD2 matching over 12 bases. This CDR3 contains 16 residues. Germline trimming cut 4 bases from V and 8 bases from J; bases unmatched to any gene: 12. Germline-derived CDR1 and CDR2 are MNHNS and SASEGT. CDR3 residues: CASSGGLAGRRGKQYF. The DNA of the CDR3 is TGTGCCAGCAGTGGTGGACTAGCGGGACGCCGGGGGAAGCAGTACTTC.

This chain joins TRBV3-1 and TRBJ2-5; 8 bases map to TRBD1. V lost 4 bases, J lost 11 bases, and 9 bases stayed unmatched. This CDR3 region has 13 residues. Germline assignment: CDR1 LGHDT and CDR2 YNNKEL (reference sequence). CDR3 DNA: TGTGCCAGCAGCCCCCCCGGACAGGGAGGACAGTACTTC. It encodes CASSPPGQGGQYF.

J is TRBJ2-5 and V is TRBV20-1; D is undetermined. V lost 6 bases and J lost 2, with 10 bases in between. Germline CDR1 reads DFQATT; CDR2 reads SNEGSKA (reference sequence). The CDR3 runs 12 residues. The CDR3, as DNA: TGCAGTGCCAAGTCCGGGCAAGAGACCCAGTACTTC. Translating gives CSAKSGQETQYF.

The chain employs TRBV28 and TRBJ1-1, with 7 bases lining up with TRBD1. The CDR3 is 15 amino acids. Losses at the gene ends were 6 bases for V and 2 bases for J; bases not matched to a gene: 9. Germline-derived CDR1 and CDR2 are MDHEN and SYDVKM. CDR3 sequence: CASSPAGQQNTEAFF. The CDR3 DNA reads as TGTGCCAGCAGCCCCGCGGGACAGCAAAACACTGAAGCTTTCTTT.

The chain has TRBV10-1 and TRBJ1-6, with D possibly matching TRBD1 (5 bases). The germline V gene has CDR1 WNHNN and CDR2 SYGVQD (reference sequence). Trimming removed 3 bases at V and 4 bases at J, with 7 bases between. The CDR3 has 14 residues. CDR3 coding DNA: TGCGCCAGCAGTGAACAGGCTTATAATTCACCCCTCCACTTT. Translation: CASSEQAYNSPLHF.

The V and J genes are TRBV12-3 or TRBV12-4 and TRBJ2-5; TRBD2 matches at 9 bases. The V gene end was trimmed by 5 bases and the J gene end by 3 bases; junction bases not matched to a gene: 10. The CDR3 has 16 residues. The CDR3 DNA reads TGTGCCAGCAGTCTAGGACTAGCGCGCACTAAAGAGACCCAGTACTTC. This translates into CASSLGLARTKETQYF.

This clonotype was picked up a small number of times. This chain's CDR3 is CASSLVQEPAPLHF. As DNA, the CDR3 is TGTGCCAGCAGCTTAGTACAGGAACCTGCACCCCTCCACTTT. V gene TRBV7-9 combines with J gene TRBJ1-6, with D perhaps TRBD1 (5 bases). V shed 1 base and J shed 11 bases, with 12 bases lying between them. The CDR3 has 14 residues. Per the germline V gene, CDR1 is SEHNR and CDR2 is FQNEAQ (reference sequence).

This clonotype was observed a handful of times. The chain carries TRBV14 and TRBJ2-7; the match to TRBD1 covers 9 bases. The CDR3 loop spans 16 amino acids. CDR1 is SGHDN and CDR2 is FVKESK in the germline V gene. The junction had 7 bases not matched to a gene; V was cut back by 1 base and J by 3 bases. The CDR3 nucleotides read TGTGCCAGCAGCCAAGGCCTGGGGACAGGGATCTACGAGCAGTACTTC. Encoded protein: CASSQGLGTGIYEQYF.

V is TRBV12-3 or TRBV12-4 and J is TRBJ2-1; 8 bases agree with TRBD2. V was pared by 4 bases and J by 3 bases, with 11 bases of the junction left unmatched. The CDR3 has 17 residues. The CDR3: CASSSLLAGPRYNEQFF. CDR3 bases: TGTGCCAGCAGTTCGCTGTTAGCGGGACCGCGCTACAATGAGCAGTTCTTC.

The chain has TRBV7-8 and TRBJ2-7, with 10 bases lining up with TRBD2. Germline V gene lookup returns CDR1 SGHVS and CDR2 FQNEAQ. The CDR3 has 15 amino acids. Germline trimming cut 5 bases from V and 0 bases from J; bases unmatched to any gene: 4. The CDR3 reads CASSKRTSGSYEQYF. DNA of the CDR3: TGTGCCAGCAGCAAGCGGACTAGCGGCTCCTACGAGCAGTACTTC. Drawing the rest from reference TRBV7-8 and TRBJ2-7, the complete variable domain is GAGVSQSPRYKVAKRGQDVALRCDPISGHVSLFWYQQALGQGPEFLTYFQNEAQLDKSGLPSDRFFAERPEGSVSTLKIQRTQQEDSAVYLCASSKRTSGSYEQYFGPGTRLTVT.

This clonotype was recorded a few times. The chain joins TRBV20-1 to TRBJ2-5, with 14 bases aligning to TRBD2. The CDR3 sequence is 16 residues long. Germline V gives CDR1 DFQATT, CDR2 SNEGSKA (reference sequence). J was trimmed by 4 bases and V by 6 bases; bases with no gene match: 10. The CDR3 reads CSAGPGLAGEVETQYF. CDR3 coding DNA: TGCAGTGCAGGGCCGGGACTAGCGGGGGAGGTAGAGACCCAGTACTTC.

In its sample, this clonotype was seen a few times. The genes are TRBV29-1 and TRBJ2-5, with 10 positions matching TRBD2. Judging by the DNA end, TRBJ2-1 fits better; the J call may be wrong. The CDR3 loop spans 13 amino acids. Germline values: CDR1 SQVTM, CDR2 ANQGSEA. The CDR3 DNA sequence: TGCAGCGCACCTAGCGGGGGCTACAATGAGCAGTTCTTC. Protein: CSAPSGGYNEQFF.

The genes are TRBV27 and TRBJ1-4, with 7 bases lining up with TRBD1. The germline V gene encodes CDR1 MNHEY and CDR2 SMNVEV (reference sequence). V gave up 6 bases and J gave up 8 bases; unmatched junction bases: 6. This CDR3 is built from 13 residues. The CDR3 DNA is TGTGCCAGCAGAGGACAGGATAGAGAAAAACTGTTTTTT. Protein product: CASRGQDREKLFF.

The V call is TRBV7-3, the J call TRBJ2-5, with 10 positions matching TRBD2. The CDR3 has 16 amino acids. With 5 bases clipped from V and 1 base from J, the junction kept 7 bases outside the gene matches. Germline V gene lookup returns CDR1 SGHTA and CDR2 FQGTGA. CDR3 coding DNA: TGTGCCAGCAGCCCCGGAATAGCGGGGGGCCAAGAGACCCAGTACTTC. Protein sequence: CASSPGIAGGQETQYF.

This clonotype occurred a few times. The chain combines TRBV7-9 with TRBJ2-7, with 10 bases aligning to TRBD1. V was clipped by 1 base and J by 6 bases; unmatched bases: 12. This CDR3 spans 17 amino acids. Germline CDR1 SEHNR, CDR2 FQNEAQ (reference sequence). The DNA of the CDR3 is TGTGCCAGCAGCTTAGGGGGACAGACAGGGGGCGCGGTCGAGCAGTACTTC. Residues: CASSLGGQTGGAVEQYF. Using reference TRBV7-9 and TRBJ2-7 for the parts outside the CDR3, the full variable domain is DTGVSQNPRHKITKRGQNVTFRCDPISEHNRLYWYRQTLGQGPEFLTYFQNEAQLEKSRLLSDRFSAERPKGSFSTLEIQRTEQGDSAMYLCASSLGGQTGGAVEQYFGPGTRLTVT.

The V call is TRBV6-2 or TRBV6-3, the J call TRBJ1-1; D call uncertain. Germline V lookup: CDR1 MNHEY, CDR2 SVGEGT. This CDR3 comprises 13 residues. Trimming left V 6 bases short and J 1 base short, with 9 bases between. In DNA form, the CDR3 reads TGTGCCAGCAGATTAGTTAGGAACACTGAAGCTTTCTTT. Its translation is CASRLVRNTEAFF.

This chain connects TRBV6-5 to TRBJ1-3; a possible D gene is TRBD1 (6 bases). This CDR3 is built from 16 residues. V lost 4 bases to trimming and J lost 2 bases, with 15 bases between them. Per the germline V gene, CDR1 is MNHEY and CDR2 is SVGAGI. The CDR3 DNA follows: TGTGCCAGCAGTTCGAGGCTACAGGGAACTGGAAACACCATATATTTT. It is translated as CASSSRLQGTGNTIYF.

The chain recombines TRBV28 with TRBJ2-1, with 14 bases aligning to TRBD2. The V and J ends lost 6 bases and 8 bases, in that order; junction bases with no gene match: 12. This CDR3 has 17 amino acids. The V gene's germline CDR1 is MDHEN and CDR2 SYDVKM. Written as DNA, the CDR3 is TGTGCCAGCAGCCCACCGGGACTAGCGGGGGCTATCCATGAGCAGTTCTTC. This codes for CASSPPGLAGAIHEQFF.